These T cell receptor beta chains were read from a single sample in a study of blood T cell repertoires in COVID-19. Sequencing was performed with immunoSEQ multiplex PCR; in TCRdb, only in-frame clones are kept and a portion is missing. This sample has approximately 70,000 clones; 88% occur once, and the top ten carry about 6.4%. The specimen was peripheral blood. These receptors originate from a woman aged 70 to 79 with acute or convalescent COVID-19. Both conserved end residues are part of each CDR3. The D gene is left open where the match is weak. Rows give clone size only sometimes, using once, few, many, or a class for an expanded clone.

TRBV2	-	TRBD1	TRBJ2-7	TGTGCCAGCTTGGGGACAGGAGCCTACGAGCAGTACTTC	CASLGTGAYEQYF
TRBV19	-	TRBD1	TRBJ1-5	TGTGCCAGTAGTACCCCCCGGACAGGGAGAGTTAATCAGCCCCAGCATTTT	CASSTPRTGRVNQPQHF
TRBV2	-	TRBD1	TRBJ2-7	TGTGCCAGCAGTCCAACTCGGACAGGGTCAGGCGAGCAGTACTTC	CASSPTRTGSGEQYF
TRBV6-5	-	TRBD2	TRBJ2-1	TGTGCCAGCAGTTCGGGGGGACTCTACAATGAGCAGTTCTTC	CASSSGGLYNEQFF
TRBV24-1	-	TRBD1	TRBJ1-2	TGTGCCACCAGTGGTAGGACAGGGCTAGGCTACACCTTC	CATSGRTGLGYTF
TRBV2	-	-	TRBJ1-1	TGTGCCACCTCCGCGGGCCAAGGGCCGAGGGAAGGGACTGAAGCTTTCTTT	CATSAGQGPREGTEAFF
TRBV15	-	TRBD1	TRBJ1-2	TGTGCCACCAGCAGAGACAGAGACAGGGGTAACTATGGCTACACCTTC	CATSRDRDRGNYGYTF
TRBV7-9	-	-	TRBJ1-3	TGTGCCAGCAGCCCCGCTGCCGGGACACCCTCTGGAAACACCATATATTTT	CASSPAAGTPSGNTIYF
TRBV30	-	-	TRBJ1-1	TGTGCCTGGGGACAGATCATGAACACTGAAGCTTTCTTT	CAWGQIMNTEAFF
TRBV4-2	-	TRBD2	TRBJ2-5	TGTGCCAGCAGCCAAGACGTGGGAGGGGCGCAAGAGACCCAGTACTTC	CASSQDVGGAQETQYF
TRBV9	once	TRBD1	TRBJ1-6	TGTGCCAGCAGCTCACAGGGGAATAATTCACCCCTCCACTTT	CASSSQGNNSPLHF
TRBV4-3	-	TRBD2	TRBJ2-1	TGCGCCAGCAGCCAAGGTATAGCGGGAGCCTCAGCGCCCTACAATGAGCAGTTCTTC	CASSQGIAGASAPYNEQFF
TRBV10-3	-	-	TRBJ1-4	TGTGCCTCAATGGGGGGAGCTAATGAAAAACTGTTTTTT	CASMGGANEKLFF
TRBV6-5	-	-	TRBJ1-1	TGTGCCAGCAGTTACTCGGGAAGAGGGACTGAAGCTTTCTTT	CASSYSGRGTEAFF
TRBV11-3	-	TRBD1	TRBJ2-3	TGTGCCAGCAGCCCTCGACAGGGGGAGGATACGCAGTATTTT	CASSPRQGEDTQYF
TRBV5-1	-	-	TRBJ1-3	TGCGCCAGCTCGGGGGGATCCTCTGGAAACACCATATATTTT	CASSGGSSGNTIYF
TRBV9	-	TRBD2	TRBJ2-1	TGTGCCAGCAGCCCTACCGGGACTAGCTCTTACAATGAGCAGTTCTTC	CASSPTGTSSYNEQFF
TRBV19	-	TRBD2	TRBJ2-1	TGTGCCAGTAGTATAGGGGGTAGCGGGGGGTTCTACAATGAGCAGTTCTTC	CASSIGGSGGFYNEQFF
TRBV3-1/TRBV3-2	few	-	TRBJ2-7	TGTGCCAGCAGCCAGAGGTCCCCGGACAACGAGCAGTACTTC	CASSQRSPDNEQYF
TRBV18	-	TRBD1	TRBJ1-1	TGTGCCAGCTCCAACCGGGACAGGGGTGACACTGAAGCTTTCTTT	CASSNRDRGDTEAFF
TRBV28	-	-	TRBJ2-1	TGTGCCAGCAGTCCTCACTCCTTTACGAATGAGCAGTTCTTC	CASSPHSFTNEQFF
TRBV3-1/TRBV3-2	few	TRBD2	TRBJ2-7	TGTGCCAGCAGCCTCCGTAGCGGGAGGCGTCGAGAGCAGTACTTC	CASSLRSGRRREQYF
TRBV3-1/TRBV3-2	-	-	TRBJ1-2	TGTGCCAGCAGCCAAGACAGGGGAAGCGGCTACACCTTC	CASSQDRGSGYTF
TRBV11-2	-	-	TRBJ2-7	TGTGCCAGCAGCTTAAAAGGAGGGACCGAGCAGTACTTC	CASSLKGGTEQYF
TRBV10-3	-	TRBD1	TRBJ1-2	TGTGCCATCAGGGGGGACAGGGGGCACGCCGACGGCTACACCTTC	CAIRGDRGHADGYTF
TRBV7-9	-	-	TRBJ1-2	TGTGCCAGCGACGACGGGGGCTATGGCTACACCTTC	CASDDGGYGYTF
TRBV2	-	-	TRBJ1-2	TGTGCCAGCAGTGACCGGACAGCCTTTTATGGCTACACCTTC	CASSDRTAFYGYTF
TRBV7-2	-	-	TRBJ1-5	TGTGCCAGCAGTCTGGCTTCTTTGAATCAGCCCCAGCATTTT	CASSLASLNQPQHF
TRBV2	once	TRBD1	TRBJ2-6	TGTGCGGGACAGGCCGGGTCTGGGGCCAACGTCCTGACTTTC	CAGQAGSGANVLTF
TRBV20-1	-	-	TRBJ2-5	TGCAGTGCTAACAGGGCAGAGACCCAGTACTTC	CSANRAETQYF
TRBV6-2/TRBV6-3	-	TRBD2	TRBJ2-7	TGTGCCAGCAGTTACGGGCTAGCGGGGGCCCTTAGCTCCTACGAGCAGTACTTC	CASSYGLAGALSSYEQYF
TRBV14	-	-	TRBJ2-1	TGTGCCAGCAGCCCACTCCCGGCGGAACCGAATGAGCAGTTCTTC	CASSPLPAEPNEQFF
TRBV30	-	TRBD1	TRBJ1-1	TGTGCTCGGGACAGGGGGCTTGGAGCTTTCTTT	CARDRGLGAFF
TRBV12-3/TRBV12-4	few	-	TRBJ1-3	TGTGCCAGCAGTGCCTTCGGGGCCATATATTTT	CASSAFGAIYF
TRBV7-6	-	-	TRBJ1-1	TGTGCCAGCAGCTTACTGTCGGGGAACACTGAAGCTTTCTTT	CASSLLSGNTEAFF
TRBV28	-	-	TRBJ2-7	TGTGCCAGCAGGATGGGACTTCTATCCTACGAGCAGTACTTC	CASRMGLLSYEQYF